This TCR beta chain was recorded in a study of vaccination effects on CD4 cells after COVID-19. Study summary: It was with about 9.3 IU/ml IL-2 and 8 to 10 ug/ml peptides that under 2.5 million PBMC per well were cultured.

The study, taken as a whole, reports: Marked contraction was observed in infection-induced and vaccine-induced clones late after vaccination.

Profiling relied on immunoSEQ multiplex PCR, and the TCRdb table lists in-frame clones only, not all of them. Here the sample spans tens of thousands of clones, around 73% being singletons. This CDR3 spans 12 amino acids. CDR1 is LGHDT, CDR2 YNNKEL, per germline (reference sequence). V gave up 1 base and J gave up 4 bases, with 5 bases separating them. Worth noting for this clone: The antigen is not known.

Following 10 days of culture, CD4+ T cells were isolated. The participants, recipients of two vaccine doses, got either BNT162b2 or mRNA-1273. Fresh IL-2-containing medium replaced half the medium on days 3 and 7. V and J are TRBV3-1 (or the pseudogene TRBV3-2) and TRBJ2-7; D is unclear. This specimen consisted of CD4+ T cells from PBMCs cultured without peptide, obtained after COVID-19 vaccination. This receptor was taken from a human donor who received a COVID-19 vaccine. The CDR3 protein is CASSQGDYEQYV. For the CDR3, the DNA is TGTGCCAGCAGCCAAGGGGATTACGAGCAGTACGTC.